Listed here are 27 T cell receptor beta chains from one sample, sequenced in a study of T cell changes during pregnancy in multiple sclerosis. Assay used: immunoSEQ multiplex PCR; TCRdb lists only in-frame clones, some missing. The profile shows tens of thousands of clones, 80% to 95% of them singletons. Sample: CD4+ T cells from peripheral blood mononuclear cells, taken after pregnancy. The receptors here all came from a female donor in good health, enrolled as a control in a pregnancy study.

This chain joins TRBV7-3 and TRBJ2-3, with a possible D match to TRBD1 (6 bases). CDR3 length equals 13 residues. Germline CDR1 is SGHTA and CDR2 is FQGTGA. The germline V and J ends were trimmed by 2 bases and 3 bases, with 6 bases remaining between them. This CDR3 is CASSLQGTDTQYF. The CDR3 coding sequence is TGTGCCAGCAGCTTACAGGGGACAGATACGCAGTATTTT.

V gene TRBV6-4 combines with J gene TRBJ2-3; D perhaps matches TRBD1 (5 bases). V dropped 8 bases and J dropped 2 bases, with 11 bases sitting between them. The CDR3 is 13 amino acids. Germline V gene lookup returns CDR1 MRHNA and CDR2 SNTAGT. The CDR3, as DNA: TGTGCCAGCGGGGCAGGGCACACAGATACGCAGTATTTT. Translating gives CASGAGHTDTQYF.

The chain couples TRBV18 to TRBJ1-1, with D possibly TRBD1 on 5 matching bases. From germline, CDR1 is KGHSH and CDR2 LQKENI. Trimming shortened V by 2 bases and J by 4 bases, and 8 bases separated the two germline ends. This CDR3 has 13 residues. This chain's CDR3 is CASSPLGLTEAFF. The CDR3 nucleotides read TGTGCCAGCTCACCATTGGGGCTCACTGAAGCTTTCTTT.

This chain joins TRBV2 and TRBJ2-1; no clear D. The length of the CDR3 is 11 residues. Germline lookup yields CDR1 SNHLY and CDR2 FYNNEI. V was trimmed by 4 bases and J by 8 bases, leaving 6 bases between them. CDR3 sequence: CASSVFDEQFF. The CDR3, as DNA: TGTGCCAGCAGTGTATTCGATGAGCAGTTCTTC.

The rearrangement uses TRBV29-1 and TRBJ2-5; 11 positions agree with TRBD1. Trimming at V came to 4 bases and at J to 5 bases, leaving 0 bases not matched to a gene. The CDR3 length is 12 residues. Looked up from germline, CDR1 is SQVTM and CDR2 is ANQGSEA. CDR3 coding DNA: TGCAGCGTTGGGACAGGGGGCGAGACCCAGTACTTC. Translating gives CSVGTGGETQYF.

This chain links TRBV29-1 with TRBJ1-2; unclear D gene. This CDR3 has 15 amino acids. Germline-derived CDR1 and CDR2 are SQVTM and ANQGSEA. Trimming took off 6 bases at V and 4 bases at J, with 21 bases between the two ends. The CDR3 nucleotides are TGCAGCGTCCTCTTACCCGGTGGTACCCGCTATGGCTACACCTTC. Its translation is CSVLLPGGTRYGYTF.

In its sample, this clone was seen a few times. This chain links TRBV28 with TRBJ1-6; 9 bases align to TRBD1. CDR1 MDHEN and CDR2 SYDVKM come from the germline V gene. CDR3 length: 16 residues. J was trimmed by 4 bases and V by 6 bases; bases with no gene match: 7. This CDR3 is CASRPGQGSYNSPLHF. CDR3 DNA sequence: TGTGCCAGCAGACCTGGACAGGGGTCTTATAATTCACCCCTCCACTTT.

This clone appeared once. The V and J genes are TRBV19 and TRBJ1-5; D unclear. CDR3 length equals 14 residues. CDR1 and CDR2 (germline): LNHDA, SQIVND (reference sequence). The V and J ends lost 4 bases and 1 base respectively, with 8 bases between them. CDR3 loop: CASSTTQSNQPQHF. The CDR3 DNA reads as TGTGCCAGTAGTACGACACAGAGCAATCAGCCCCAGCATTTT. Variable domain in full (rest from reference TRBV19 and TRBJ1-5): DGGITQSPKYLFRKEGQNVTLSCEQNLNHDAMYWYRQDPGQGLRLIYYSQIVNDFQKGDIAEGYSVSREKKESFPLTVTSAQKNPTAFYLCASSTTQSNQPQHFGDGTRLSIL.

The V call is TRBV11-2, the J call TRBJ2-3; tentative D call: TRBD2 (6 bases). CDR1 and CDR2 from the germline V gene are SGHAT and FQNNGV. This CDR3 has 16 residues. V was shortened by 4 bases and J by 1 base, with 15 bases between the two germline ends. DNA for the CDR3: TGTGCCAGCAGCTCCCCCCTAGCGTCCCGCACAGATACGCAGTATTTT. It encodes CASSSPLASRTDTQYF.

This clone was counted between two and nine times. V usage is TRBV6-1 and J usage is TRBJ1-5; 11 positions agree with TRBD1. Germline CDR1 and CDR2: MNHNS and SASEGT. J lost 6 bases, V lost 7 bases, and 8 bases had no gene match. The CDR3 has 15 residues. CDR3 sequence: CASKLRTGGVQPQHF. DNA of the CDR3: TGTGCCAGCAAACTCAGGACAGGGGGCGTTCAGCCCCAGCATTTT.

V usage is TRBV19 and J usage is TRBJ2-1; 10 bases are a match to TRBD2. Germline lookup yields CDR1 LNHDA and CDR2 SQIVND (reference sequence). This CDR3 is 15 amino acids long. Trimming removed 3 bases from V and 5 bases from J; junction bases left unmatched: 4. CDR3 DNA: TGTGCCAGTAGTATTCTAGCGGGAGTTAACAATGAGCAGTTCTTC. This codes for CASSILAGVNNEQFF.

The CDR3 sequence is CASSLLGGGEQYF. CDR3 DNA sequence: TGTGCCAGCTCACTGCTAGGGGGGGGCGAGCAGTACTTC. The chain uses TRBV18 and TRBJ2-7; TRBD2 is a possible D gene (7 bases). Germline V CDR1 and CDR2: KGHSH, LQKENI. This CDR3 is built from 13 residues. Trimming cost V 4 bases and J 6 bases, with 13 bases left between them.

This clone has only one observation. CDR3 in DNA: TGTGCCAGCAGTTTGTTGGACAACCAAGAGACCCAGTACTTC. This translates into CASSLLDNQETQYF. The chain combines TRBV27 with TRBJ2-5; TRBD1 might be the D (5 bases). The CDR3 runs to 14 residues. Trimming took off 3 bases at V and 0 bases at J, with 8 bases between the two ends. Germline-derived CDR1 and CDR2 are MNHEY and SMNVEV (reference sequence).

In DNA form, the CDR3 reads TGTGCCAGCAGGATCTTCAGGTGGGGGGTGAACACTGAAGCTTTCTTT. Translation: CASRIFRWGVNTEAFF. This chain links TRBV28 with TRBJ1-1; TRBD1 is a possible D gene (5 bases). Trimming removed 6 bases from V and 0 bases from J, with 17 bases in between. The CDR3 has 16 amino acids. Germline V gene sequence: CDR1 MDHEN, CDR2 SYDVKM.

The V call is TRBV6-1, the J call TRBJ2-3, with TRBD2 matching over 7 bases. Germline V CDR1 and CDR2: MNHNS, SASEGT. The trim removed 11 bases at V and 2 bases at J, leaving 4 bases unmatched. This CDR3 has 12 amino acids. DNA of the CDR3: TGTGCCGGAGCGGGGATCACAGATACGCAGTATTTT. This codes for CAGAGITDTQYF.

The rearrangement uses TRBV27 and TRBJ2-1, with TRBD1 identical over 7 bases. Germline V lookup: CDR1 MNHEY, CDR2 SMNVEV (reference sequence). The CDR3 spans 14 residues. The V and J ends lost 8 bases and 8 bases, in that order; junction bases with no gene match: 12. The CDR3 reads CASGSRGRVDEQFF. Here the CDR3 DNA reads TGTGCCAGCGGTTCTAGGGGGCGGGTAGATGAGCAGTTCTTC.

The chain combines TRBV6-1 with TRBJ2-1; 8 nucleotides line up with TRBD2. This CDR3 region has 13 residues. Germline CDR1 and CDR2: MNHNS and SASEGT. Trimming cost V 3 bases and J 13 bases; bases outside gene matches: 8. The CDR3 DNA is TGTGCCAGCAGTGAGGAAAGCGGGGGCCATCAGTTCTTC. Translating gives CASSEESGGHQFF.

The chain has TRBV2 and TRBJ1-2, with TRBD1 matching over 8 bases. The V gene end was trimmed by 7 bases and the J gene end by 3 bases; junction bases not matched to a gene: 13. The CDR3 runs 16 residues. In germline, CDR1 is SNHLY, CDR2 FYNNEI. The chain's CDR3 is CASTPSAGGSHYGYTF. CDR3 DNA: TGTGCCAGCACCCCGAGCGCAGGGGGCTCACACTATGGCTACACCTTC.

The chain has TRBV7-2 and TRBJ2-1, with 10 bases matching TRBD2. Losses at the gene ends were 2 bases for V and 3 bases for J; bases not matched to a gene: 4. Per the germline V gene, CDR1 is SGHTA and CDR2 is FQGNSA. The CDR3 runs to 16 residues. CDR3 coding DNA: TGTGCCAGCAGCTTATTCTGGACTAGCGGCTACAATGAGCAGTTCTTC. It specifies CASSLFWTSGYNEQFF.

The chain is built from TRBV6-4 and TRBJ2-1, with D perhaps TRBD2 (7 bases). Germline CDR1 reads MRHNA; CDR2 reads SNTAGT. The CDR3 extends over 16 amino acids. V was trimmed by 6 bases and J by 4 bases, leaving 19 bases between them. The CDR3 loop is CASSPLWGGGYNEQFF. In nucleotides, the CDR3 is TGTGCCAGCAGCCCACTATGGGGGGGCGGATACAATGAGCAGTTCTTC.

V is TRBV5-1 and J is TRBJ1-2; D possibly corresponds to TRBD1 (6 bases). V lost 1 base and J 1 base, leaving 8 bases between the germline ends. This CDR3 spans 14 amino acids. Germline V CDR1 and CDR2: SGHRS, YFSETQ. The CDR3 protein is CASSLNRDNYGYTF. DNA of the CDR3: TGCGCCAGCAGCTTGAACAGGGATAACTATGGCTACACCTTC.

The chain carries TRBV5-4 and TRBJ2-7; no firm D call. The V and J ends lost 0 bases and 1 base respectively, with 5 bases between them. The germline gives CDR1 SGHNT, CDR2 YYREEE (reference sequence). CDR3 length: 13 residues. CDR3 region: CASSLETSYEQYF. DNA of the CDR3: TGTGCCAGCAGCTTGGAGACATCCTACGAGCAGTACTTC. The variable domain in full, completed from reference TRBV5-4 and TRBJ2-7, reads ETGVTQSPTHLIKTRGQQVTLRCSSQSGHNTVSWYQQALGQGPQFIFQYYREEENGRGNFPPRFSGLQFPNYSSELNVNALELDDSALYLCASSLETSYEQYFGPGTRLTVT.

V gene TRBV19 combines with J gene TRBJ2-2; unclear D gene. The CDR3 has 14 residues. Trimming took 4 bases from V and 1 from J, leaving 7 bases between them. CDR1 and CDR2 (germline): LNHDA, SQIVND (reference sequence). The CDR3 sequence is CASSNEQNTGELFF. CDR3 nucleotide sequence: TGTGCCAGTAGTAACGAGCAGAACACCGGGGAGCTGTTTTTT.

The chain uses TRBV30 and TRBJ2-3; tentatively, D is TRBD2 (6 bases). The V gene's germline CDR1 is GTSNPN and CDR2 SVGIG (reference sequence). CDR3 length equals 13 residues. Trimming left V 2 bases short and J 5 bases short, with 11 bases between. The CDR3 DNA is TGTGCCTGGAGTCTGGGGGGTGAAGATACGCAGTATTTT. It encodes CAWSLGGEDTQYF.

CDR3 DNA sequence: TGTGCCAGCAGTCCGATGGGGGGAGGGACCTACGAGCAGTACTTC. As protein: CASSPMGGGTYEQYF. The chain links TRBV6-4 to TRBJ2-7, with TRBD2 matching over 7 bases. V lost 5 bases to trimming and J lost 2 bases; unmatched junction nucleotides: 9. From germline, CDR1 is MRHNA and CDR2 SNTAGT. This CDR3 region has 15 residues.

This chain joins TRBV18 and TRBJ1-2; TRBD1 matches 7 bases. This CDR3 region has 15 residues. Germline V lookup: CDR1 KGHSH, CDR2 LQKENI. V lost 3 bases and J lost 0; bases outside the gene matches: 4. In DNA form, the CDR3 reads TGTGCCAGCTCACCGGGACAGCTTGCTAACTATGGCTACACCTTC. This sequence encodes CASSPGQLANYGYTF.

The J gene is TRBJ2-2, the V gene TRBV9; D is perhaps TRBD2 (5 bases). Trimming pared 2 bases from V and 6 bases from J, leaving 8 bases between. Germline V gives CDR1 SGDLS, CDR2 YYNGEE. CDR3 length: 13 amino acids. The CDR3 region is CASSVEGAGELFF. The CDR3 bases are TGTGCCAGCAGCGTTGAGGGCGCCGGGGAGCTGTTTTTT.